This entry is about one TCR beta chain. From germline, CDR1 is MGHRA and CDR2 YSYEKL. Unmatched junction bases numbered 17, after V lost 4 bases and J lost 0 bases. CDR3 length equals 20 residues. The data originate from a study of blood T cell repertoires in COVID-19. In the study overall: The samples span acute and convalescent COVID-19 from the United States, Italy and Spain. T cells, B-cell-depleted T cells, or PBMCs provided the cDNA or gDNA that served as material.

Original processing methods: Amplification of reference gene primers was used by the study to estimate nucleated cell counts. Clones were read by immunoSEQ multiplex PCR, and TCRdb kept only the in-frame ones, dropping some. That table furnishes V, J and clone size, whereas the DNA furnished D and trimming. Of 250,000 to 350,000 clones listed, approximately 86% were seen once; the top ten hold 9.4%. The specimen sequenced was peripheral blood. This rearrangement joins TRBV4-1 to TRBJ2-3; 9 bases map to TRBD2. The clonotype was recovered from a man aged 18 to 30 with active or convalescent COVID-19. The CDR3 nucleotides read TGCGCCAGCAGCCCCTTCTTCATGCGGGGGGGGCCCCTTAGCACAGATACGCAGTATTTT. It encodes CASSPFFMRGGPLSTDTQYF.